One sample yielded the 22 T cell receptor beta chains listed below, sequenced in a study of blood T cell repertoires in COVID-19. Some clones are missing from TCRdb's copy, which holds only in-frame ones; the method was immunoSEQ multiplex PCR. The data show some 170,000 clones, roughly 81% seen once. Source material: peripheral blood. These TCRs come from a man in his forties or fifties with acute or convalescent COVID-19.

The V and J genes are TRBV3-1 (or the pseudogene TRBV3-2) and TRBJ2-6; 7 bases agree with TRBD1. Trimming took 5 bases from V and 2 from J; bases not matched to a gene: 0. The CDR3 has 14 amino acids. Germline CDR1 LGHDT, CDR2 YNNKEL (reference sequence). The CDR3 DNA is TGTGCCAGCAGCGACAGGGCTGGGGCCAACGTCCTGACTTTC. Amino acid sequence: CASSDRAGANVLTF.

V is TRBV19 and J is TRBJ1-1; TRBD1 is a possible D gene (5 bases). Germline CDR1 reads LNHDA; CDR2 reads SQIVND (reference sequence). This CDR3 is built from 15 residues. The V gene lost 5 bases and the J gene lost 4 bases, with 17 bases spanning the gap. This CDR3 is CASSLIPGVFTEAFF. The DNA of the CDR3 is TGTGCCAGTAGTTTAATTCCGGGGGTGTTCACTGAAGCTTTCTTT. The variable domain in full, completed from reference TRBV19 and TRBJ1-1, reads DGGITQSPKYLFRKEGQNVTLSCEQNLNHDAMYWYRQDPGQGLRLIYYSQIVNDFQKGDIAEGYSVSREKKESFPLTVTSAQKNPTAFYLCASSLIPGVFTEAFFGQGTRLTVV.

The CDR3 here is CASSFNWGPYGYTF. In DNA, the CDR3 is TGTGCCAGCAGCTTTAATTGGGGCCCCTATGGCTACACCTTC. J is TRBJ1-2 and V is TRBV7-2; weak D call: TRBD1 (5 bases). CDR1 is SGHTA and CDR2 is FQGNSA in the germline V gene. The CDR3 sequence is 14 residues long. Deletions cut 3 bases from V and 4 bases from J, with 12 bases between. The complete variable domain, with remaining parts taken from reference TRBV7-2 and TRBJ1-2, reads GAGVSQSPSNKVTEKGKDVELRCDPISGHTALYWYRQSLGQGLEFLIYFQGNSAPDKSGLPSDRFSAERTGGSVSTLTIQRTQQEDSAVYLCASSFNWGPYGYTFGSGTRLTVV.

The chain carries TRBV7-8 and TRBJ2-5; a possible D gene is TRBD2 (5 bases). The V end lost 7 bases, the J end lost 5 bases, and 23 bases lay between the germline ends. CDR1 SGHVS and CDR2 FQNEAQ come from the germline V gene. This CDR3 spans 16 amino acids. The CDR3 DNA follows: TGTGCCAGCAACCTTCGGCGGGCTGGGTTGGAGGAGACCCAGTACTTC. It encodes CASNLRRAGLEETQYF.

This clone was detected only a few times. The chain is built from TRBV19 and TRBJ1-5; maybe TRBD1 (5 bases). Germline loops: CDR1 LNHDA, CDR2 SQIVND (reference sequence). Trimming pared 5 bases from V and 2 bases from J, leaving 13 bases between. This CDR3 region has 15 residues. Here the CDR3 DNA reads TGTGCCAGTAGTCCTCGGGGAGGGGGCAATCAGCCCCAGCATTTT. Translation gives CASSPRGGGNQPQHF. Looking up the rest from reference TRBV19 and TRBJ1-5 gives the full variable domain: DGGITQSPKYLFRKEGQNVTLSCEQNLNHDAMYWYRQDPGQGLRLIYYSQIVNDFQKGDIAEGYSVSREKKESFPLTVTSAQKNPTAFYLCASSPRGGGNQPQHFGDGTRLSIL.

This clone was recorded once. The J gene is TRBJ1-1, the V gene TRBV19, with TRBD1 identical over 8 bases. The germline V gene has CDR1 LNHDA and CDR2 SQIVND (reference sequence). V dropped 4 bases and J dropped 5; count of bases not matched to a gene: 6. The CDR3 is made up of 14 amino acids. This chain's CDR3 is CASSTDRVLTEAFF. Here the CDR3 DNA reads TGTGCCAGTAGTACGGACAGGGTTTTAACTGAAGCTTTCTTT.

This clone showed up just a few times. The rearrangement links TRBV10-3 to TRBJ1-5; D perhaps matches TRBD1 (5 bases). V lost 10 bases to trimming and J lost 3 bases, with 10 bases between them. The CDR3 extends over 12 amino acids. CDR1 ENHRY and CDR2 SYGVKD come from the germline V gene. In nucleotides, the CDR3 is TGTGCCACCGGACATAACAATCAGCCCCAGCATTTT. Protein sequence: CATGHNNQPQHF.

V gene TRBV2 combines with J gene TRBJ1-2; 7 bases match TRBD1. CDR1 and CDR2 from the germline V gene are SNHLY and FYNNEI. V gave up 7 bases and J gave up 5 bases; unmatched junction bases: 7. This CDR3 spans 13 amino acids. CDR3 coding DNA: TGTGCCAGCAAGAGGGGGCCTGGGTATGGCTACACCTTC. It is translated as CASKRGPGYGYTF.

V gene TRBV7-2 combines with J gene TRBJ2-3; TRBD2 might be the D (6 bases). This CDR3 spans 14 amino acids. From germline, CDR1 is SGHTA and CDR2 FQGNSA. Trimming pared 5 bases from V and 5 bases from J, leaving 14 bases between. DNA of the CDR3: TGTGCCAGCAGCACTAGCCGGGGGAGAGATACGCAGTATTTT. It translates to CASSTSRGRDTQYF.

The rearrangement uses TRBV7-2 and TRBJ1-2; 7 bases are shared with TRBD1. This CDR3 contains 13 residues. Germline loops: CDR1 SGHTA, CDR2 FQGNSA. Trimming removed 3 bases from V and 6 bases from J; junction bases left unmatched: 4. CDR3 DNA: TGTGCCAGCAGCTTCGTGACAGGGCATGGCTACACCTTC. It codes for CASSFVTGHGYTF.

DNA for the CDR3: TGTGCCAGCAGCTTATTGGGCGGACAGGGCAATGAAAAACTGTTTTTT. Its translation is CASSLLGGQGNEKLFF. This sequence joins TRBV5-5 and TRBJ1-4, with TRBD1 matching over 8 bases. V gave up 2 bases and J gave up 5 bases; unmatched junction bases: 8. Germline-derived CDR1 and CDR2 are SGHKS and YYEKEE (reference sequence). CDR3 length equals 16 residues.

The genes are TRBV18 and TRBJ1-3, with TRBD1 as a possible D gene (6 bases). From germline, CDR1 is KGHSH and CDR2 LQKENI. The germline V and J ends were trimmed by 0 bases and 5 bases, with 11 bases remaining between them. The CDR3 sequence is 15 residues long. This CDR3 reads CASSPPGTSRNTIYF. Written as DNA, the CDR3 is TGTGCCAGCTCACCACCGGGGACATCGAGAAACACCATATATTTT.

The rearrangement links TRBV11-2 to TRBJ1-2, with D possibly TRBD1 on 5 matching bases. The V end was cut by 5 bases, the J end by 4 bases, with 11 bases between. This CDR3 comprises 13 residues. Germline V lookup: CDR1 SGHAT, CDR2 FQNNGV. CDR3: CASSADSLYGYTF. CDR3 in DNA: TGTGCCAGCAGCGCAGACAGCCTCTATGGCTACACCTTC.

A word on this clone: At one boundary the junction diverges from the germline segment, which might be a read error. The chain has TRBV12-5 and TRBJ2-2; 12 bases align to TRBD2. The CDR3 extends over 19 amino acids. Germline V gene sequence: CDR1 LGHNT, CDR2 FRNRAP. Written as DNA, the CDR3 is TGTGCTAGTGGCTTCTCGACTAGCGGGGGCCCTCCGAAGACCGGGGAGCTGTTTTTT. Protein sequence: CASGFSTSGGPPKTGELFF.

The chain recombines TRBV5-5 with TRBJ2-2; D is perhaps TRBD1 (6 bases). The V end lost 2 bases, the J end lost 6 bases, and 20 bases lay between the germline ends. Per germline, CDR1 SGHKS and CDR2 YYEKEE (reference sequence). This CDR3 spans 17 amino acids. The CDR3 protein is CASSFGWGRGVAGELFF. CDR3 nucleotides: TGTGCCAGCAGCTTCGGATGGGGGCGCGGAGTTGCCGGGGAGCTGTTTTTT.

The genes are TRBV12-3 or TRBV12-4 and TRBJ1-2; D is uncertain. The CDR3 is 12 amino acids. Trimming removed 6 bases from V and 8 bases from J, with 13 bases in between. CDR3 amino acids: CASRSKAEGYTF. CDR3 bases: TGTGCCAGCAGAAGTAAGGCGGAAGGCTACACCTTC.

The chain is built from TRBV6-5 and TRBJ2-3, with 9 bases lining up with TRBD2. With 7 bases clipped from V and 4 bases from J, the junction kept 6 bases outside the gene matches. From germline, CDR1 is MNHEY and CDR2 SVGAGI. CDR3 length: 14 residues. The CDR3 sequence: CASIRGGAPDTQYF. CDR3 DNA: TGTGCCAGCATACGCGGGGGGGCCCCAGATACGCAGTATTTT.

CDR3: CASGLVLQVQPPNYGYTF. The CDR3 DNA sequence: TGTGCTAGTGGTTTGGTACTCCAGGTGCAACCCCCGAACTATGGCTACACCTTC. This chain uses TRBV12-5 with TRBJ1-2; no definite D call. Per germline, CDR1 LGHNT and CDR2 FRNRAP. This CDR3 contains 18 residues. The V gene lost 0 bases and the J gene lost 2 bases, with 19 bases spanning the gap.

This rearrangement joins TRBV5-4 to TRBJ1-5; 10 nucleotides agree with TRBD1. The length of the CDR3 is 15 residues. V shed 2 bases, J shed 3 bases, and the junction held 2 bases outside the gene matches. Germline-derived CDR1 and CDR2 are SGHNT and YYREEE (reference sequence). The CDR3 DNA sequence: TGTGCCAGCAGCTTAGGGACAGGGGACAATCAGCCCCAGCATTTT. This encodes CASSLGTGDNQPQHF.

The chain employs TRBV9 and TRBJ1-3; no clear D. Germline lookup yields CDR1 SGDLS and CDR2 YYNGEE. V dropped 3 bases and J dropped 0 bases, with 10 bases sitting between them. This CDR3 is 15 amino acids long. The CDR3 nucleotides read TGTGCCAGCAGCGCCTCTGTTAGCTCTGGAAACACCATATATTTT. Translating it yields CASSASVSSGNTIYF.

The DNA of the CDR3 is TGTGCCAGCAGTCGACCGCGACAGGGGTACACTGAAGCTTTCTTT. It translates to CASSRPRQGYTEAFF. The V and J genes are TRBV7-9 and TRBJ1-1, with 8 bases that match TRBD1. The V gene end was trimmed by 6 bases and the J gene end by 3 bases; junction bases not matched to a gene: 9. Germline values: CDR1 SEHNR, CDR2 FQNEAQ (reference sequence). This CDR3 comprises 15 residues.

The chain carries TRBV4-2 and TRBJ1-1, with 11 bases that match TRBD1. The CDR3 runs to 20 residues. Germline loops: CDR1 LGHNA, CDR2 YNFKEQ. Unmatched junction bases numbered 16, after V lost 0 bases and J lost 4 bases. The DNA for the CDR3 is TGTGCCAGCAGCCAAGAACTTACGGGGACAGGGGGTTCAAGAGGCACTGAAGCTTTCTTT. Translating it yields CASSQELTGTGGSRGTEAFF.